The next 32 T cell receptor beta chains were all read from a single sample in a study of metastatic and nonmetastatic thyroid tumors. Patients were all untreated before their thyroid surgery. TCRdb re-analyzed the PCR reads using MiXCR. The data contain approximately 84,000 clones, 14% to 15% of them singletons. The source material was blood. Receptor source: a female donor with papillary thyroid cancer or a benign thyroid nodule (not recorded which). Some clones in this sample may be carry-over from other donors' samples.

This clone was seen a handful of times. A much bigger clone sits one base away, suggesting this may be a read error. The sample contains more than one DNA sequence encoding this CDR3. The chain links TRBV28 to TRBJ1-1; TRBD1 matches 9 bases. Germline values: CDR1 MDHEN, CDR2 SYDVKM. Trimming took 6 bases from V and 6 from J; bases not matched to a gene: 11. The CDR3 length is 15 residues. CDR3 coding DNA: TGTGCCAGCAGGTCAACAGGGGGCGCGTCGGCTGAAGCTTTCTTT. Amino acid sequence: CASRSTGGASAEAFF.

The table lists this clone with many counts. The rearrangement joins TRBV6-1 to TRBJ1-4; no reliable D call. The CDR3 loop spans 15 amino acids. Germline assignment: CDR1 MNHNS and CDR2 SASEGT. V was shortened by 8 bases and J by 0 bases, with 13 bases between the two germline ends. CDR3 sequence (DNA): TGTGCCAGCTCACCCCTTGTTGCAACTAATGAAAAACTGTTTTTT. Amino acids: CASSPLVATNEKLFF.

A few counts support this clone. The conserved closing phenylalanine or tryptophan is absent in this CDR3, likely reflecting a read error. The DNA is left out, because the CDR3 cannot be placed on it with certainty; the CDR3 is given as TCRdb lists it. The rearrangement links TRBV7-2 to TRBJ2-6. The CDR3 is 10 amino acids long, termini counted. Germline V gives CDR1 SGHTA, CDR2 FQGNSA. The CDR3 here is CASSSSPGLS.

The chain joins TRBV6-2 or TRBV6-3 to TRBJ2-7, with TRBD1 as a possible D gene (6 bases). Germline CDR1 MNHEY, CDR2 SVGEGT. V shed 10 bases and J shed 6 bases, with 19 bases lying between them. CDR3 length equals 13 residues. CDR3 amino acids: CAILRDTGREQYF. As DNA, the CDR3 is TGTGCCATCCTCCGGGACACGGGCCGCGAGCAGTACTTC.

This clone was recorded many times. The gene calls are TRBV28 and TRBJ2-1, with 13 bases matching TRBD2. V trimming: 2 bases; J trimming: 9 bases; junction bases outside the gene matches: 7. Germline V gene data show CDR1 as MDHEN and CDR2 as SYDVKM. The CDR3 is made up of 16 amino acids. CDR3 protein: CASSLQTSGGAGEQFF. For the CDR3, the DNA is TGTGCCAGCAGTTTACAAACTAGCGGGGGGGCCGGTGAGCAGTTCTTC.

This clone was seen a handful of times. The CDR3 DNA reads TGTGCCAGCAGCGGCGCTAGGACAGGGGCGACCCAGTACTTC. Its translation: CASSGARTGATQYF. This chain uses TRBV9 with TRBJ2-5, with 9 bases that match TRBD1. The CDR3 runs to 14 residues. Trimming took 3 bases from V and 7 from J; bases not matched to a gene: 7. Germline-derived CDR1 and CDR2 are SGDLS and YYNGEE.

The table lists this clone with many counts. This chain joins TRBV2 and TRBJ2-1, with a tentative D call TRBD2 (5 bases). Germline V gene data show CDR1 as SNHLY and CDR2 as FYNNEI. Deletions cut 2 bases from V and 7 bases from J, with 12 bases between. The CDR3 is 14 amino acids. The CDR3 loop is CASSEILEENEQFF. The CDR3 DNA is TGTGCCAGCAGTGAAATACTAGAGGAGAATGAGCAGTTCTTC.

This clone was seen at least ten times. The chain combines TRBV19 with TRBJ1-6; no definite D call. CDR3 size: 17 residues. V shed 5 bases and J shed 1 base, with 15 bases lying between them. CDR1 is LNHDA and CDR2 is SQIVND in the germline V gene (reference sequence). For the CDR3, the DNA is TGTGCCAGTAGTCCCCGGAGTCAAAGTTCCTATAATTCACCCCTCCACTTT. It translates to CASSPRSQSSYNSPLHF.

In the case of this clone: With a much larger clone just one base away, this may be a read error. CDR3 in DNA: TGTGCCAGCAGACATGCTGAAGCTTTCTTT. This encodes CASRHAEAFF. The chain employs TRBV11-2 and TRBJ1-1; D is uncertain. The V gene lost 6 bases and the J gene lost 6 bases, with 5 bases spanning the gap. Germline loops: CDR1 SGHAT, CDR2 FQNNGV. The CDR3 totals 10 residues.

This clone was counted at least ten times. The rearrangement uses TRBV18 and TRBJ2-1; weak D call: TRBD2 (6 bases). The V gene's germline CDR1 is KGHSH and CDR2 LQKENI. V was pared by 2 bases and J by 6 bases, with 17 bases between. CDR3 length equals 16 residues. CDR3 sequence: CASSPMPSGTSNEQFF. CDR3 nucleotide sequence: TGTGCCAGCTCACCAATGCCCTCCGGGACTTCCAATGAGCAGTTCTTC. Based on the CDR3 plus reference TRBV18 and TRBJ2-1, the full variable domain is NAGVMQNPRHLVRRRGQEARLRCSPMKGHSHVYWYRQLPEEGLKFMVYLQKENIIDESGMPKERFSAEFPKEGPSILRIQQVVRGDSAAYFCASSPMPSGTSNEQFFGPGTRLTVL.

This clone was recorded at least ten times. The V call is TRBV11-2, the J call TRBJ2-2; tentative D call: TRBD1 (6 bases). CDR1 and CDR2 (germline): SGHAT, FQNNGV. Trimming stripped 1 base from V and 3 bases from J, with 9 bases between. This CDR3 spans 15 amino acids. CDR3 sequence reads: CASSLGQADTGELFF. The DNA for the CDR3 is TGTGCCAGCAGCTTAGGACAGGCGGACACCGGGGAGCTGTTTTTT.

This clone has at least ten counts. The CDR3 loop reads CASTQWTGSNTGELFF. CDR3 DNA sequence: TGTGCCAGCACCCAATGGACAGGGTCGAACACCGGGGAGCTGTTTTTT. The genes are TRBV6-1 and TRBJ2-2, with 8 bases fitting TRBD1. The germline V gene encodes CDR1 MNHNS and CDR2 SASEGT. J lost 0 bases, V lost 7 bases, and 7 bases had no gene match. CDR3 length: 16 residues.

This clone was counted ten times or more. The chain employs TRBV19 and TRBJ2-5; weak D call: TRBD1 (6 bases). This CDR3 region has 14 residues. V gave up 5 bases and J gave up 4 bases, with 14 bases separating them. In germline, CDR1 is LNHDA, CDR2 SQIVND (reference sequence). CDR3 nucleotides: TGTGCCAGTAGTCCCTCTACAGGGATAGAGACCCAGTACTTC. This encodes CASSPSTGIETQYF. The full variable domain, rest sourced from reference TRBV19 and TRBJ2-5, is DGGITQSPKYLFRKEGQNVTLSCEQNLNHDAMYWYRQDPGQGLRLIYYSQIVNDFQKGDIAEGYSVSREKKESFPLTVTSAQKNPTAFYLCASSPSTGIETQYFGPGTRLLVL.

The CDR3 DNA reads as TGCAGTGTAGACGGGGGAGGGATAGAGACCCAGTACTTC. This sequence encodes CSVDGGGIETQYF. The V and J genes are TRBV20-1 and TRBJ2-5; 7 positions agree with TRBD2. Trimming removed 7 bases from V and 4 bases from J; junction bases left unmatched: 9. This CDR3 has 13 residues. The germline V gene has CDR1 DFQATT and CDR2 SNEGSKA (reference sequence).

The table lists this clone with many counts. The gene calls are TRBV3-1 and TRBJ2-4, with D possibly being TRBD1 (6 bases). The CDR3 sequence is 16 residues long. Germline loops: CDR1 LGHDT, CDR2 YNNKEL (reference sequence). Trimming cost V 5 bases and J 0 bases, with 14 bases left between them. As DNA, the CDR3 is TGTGCCAGCAGCGAAAGGGGGTCCTCAGCCAAAAACATTCAGTACTTC. Protein product: CASSERGSSAKNIQYF.

The J gene is TRBJ2-3, the V gene TRBV6-2 or TRBV6-3; 9 bases are a match to TRBD2. The CDR3 runs to 17 residues. The trim removed 3 bases at V and 0 bases at J, leaving 7 bases unmatched. Germline V gene data show CDR1 as MNHEY and CDR2 as SVGEGT. The CDR3 sequence is CASSYIRLAGSTDTQYF. The CDR3 nucleotides read TGTGCCAGCAGTTATATCAGGCTAGCGGGAAGCACAGATACGCAGTATTTT.

This clone has ten or more counts. This same CDR3 is encoded by further DNA sequences in the sample. The V gene is TRBV28, the J gene TRBJ2-1; 7 nucleotides agree with TRBD2. Germline assignment: CDR1 MDHEN and CDR2 SYDVKM. Trimming removed 5 bases from V and 0 bases from J; junction bases left unmatched: 10. This CDR3 spans 17 amino acids. The CDR3 DNA reads TGTGCCAGCAGTGGACGTCTAGCGGCCGACTCCTACAATGAGCAGTTCTTC. Translated: CASSGRLAADSYNEQFF.

This clone was detected a few times. A much larger clone lies a single base off, so this may be a read error. The V gene is TRBV10-3, the J gene TRBJ1-1, with 7 bases aligning to TRBD1. Germline lookup yields CDR1 ENHRY and CDR2 SYGVKD. The CDR3 spans 15 residues. The CDR3 DNA sequence: TGTGCCATCAGTGAGTCGACAGGGATGAACACTGAATCTTTCTTT. It specifies CAISESTGMNTESFF.

This clone was seen many times. The rearrangement links TRBV2 to TRBJ2-2; D is undetermined. The germline V gene has CDR1 SNHLY and CDR2 FYNNEI. Trimming left V 6 bases short and J 5 bases short, with 10 bases between. This CDR3 has 13 residues. The CDR3: CASRAVGTGELFF. In DNA form, the CDR3 reads TGTGCCAGCAGGGCGGTGGGGACCGGGGAGCTGTTTTTT.

On this clone itself: This sequence may be a read error, since a much larger clone differs from it by one base. The rearrangement uses TRBV9 and TRBJ2-3, with D perhaps TRBD2 (6 bases). The ends were cut back, 6 bases at V and 1 base at J, with 15 bases in the middle. Germline assignment: CDR1 SGDLS and CDR2 YYNGEE. CDR3 size: 15 residues. CDR3 nucleotide sequence: TGTGCCAGCATCGTTCGGGGGTTGGGCACAGATACGCAGTATTTT. Protein sequence: CASIVRGLGTDTQYF.

Many counts were recorded for this clone. The rearrangement joins TRBV6-5 to TRBJ1-5; 10 bases map to TRBD1. The CDR3 is 20 residues long. CDR1 is MNHEY and CDR2 is SVGAGI in the germline V gene. V gave up 2 bases and J gave up 4 bases; unmatched junction bases: 17. The DNA for the CDR3 is TGTGCCAGCAGTTACCTTCCTGGGCTTAACTGGGACAGGGGTAATCAGCCCCAGCATTTT. Encoded protein: CASSYLPGLNWDRGNQPQHF.

At least ten counts were recorded for this clone. CDR3 DNA: TGCAGTGCTCTGCCTCTAAGGGGGGCAACAGATACGCAGTATTTT. It specifies CSALPLRGATDTQYF. This chain uses TRBV20-1 with TRBJ2-3; the D gene could be TRBD1 or TRBD2 (6 bases each). Germline CDR1 reads DFQATT; CDR2 reads SNEGSKA (reference sequence). Between the trimmed V and J ends, which lost 5 bases and 3 bases, there was a span of 18 bases. This CDR3 has 15 residues.

In regard to this clone: Other DNA sequences in the sample encode the same CDR3. The chain joins TRBV3-1 to TRBJ2-3; 7 nucleotides align to TRBD2. This CDR3 spans 17 amino acids. CDR1 and CDR2 from the germline V gene are LGHDT and YNNKEL (reference sequence). J lost 1 base, V lost 4 bases, and 11 bases had no gene match. CDR3 sequence reads: CASSPRGTTAGTDTQYF. Written as DNA, the CDR3 is TGTGCCAGCAGCCCGCGAGGGACTACCGCTGGCACAGATACGCAGTATTTT.

This clone turned up a few times. The genes are TRBV10-3 and TRBJ2-3, with a tentative D call TRBD2 (5 bases). Germline CDR1 and CDR2: ENHRY and SYGVKD. CDR3 length: 17 residues. V was shortened by 0 bases and J by 5 bases, with 18 bases between the two germline ends. CDR3 protein: CAISESTGLPVLDTQYF. CDR3 sequence (DNA): TGTGCCATCAGTGAGTCGACTGGACTCCCGGTGCTAGATACGCAGTATTTT.

This clone was counted many times. The chain carries TRBV6-1 and TRBJ2-1, with TRBD2 matching 8 bases. Germline CDR1 reads MNHNS; CDR2 reads SASEGT. After removal of 7 bases from V and 8 bases from J, the junction contained 19 bases not matched to a gene. CDR3 length equals 17 residues. The CDR3 DNA sequence: TGTGCCAGCAACGGTTGGTACGGGACGGGGGGGGGAGATGAGCAGTTCTTC. Protein: CASNGWYGTGGGDEQFF.

Comment on this clone: The junction shows a germline mismatch at one end, possibly a read error. The rearrangement links TRBV3-1 to TRBJ1-5; D is ambiguous. CDR3 length: 16 amino acids. Germline values: CDR1 LGHDT, CDR2 YNNKEL (reference sequence). The CDR3 region has the DNA TGTGCCAGCAGCCAAGGCGGGTACTATAGCAATCATCCCCAGCATTTT. This codes for CASSQGGYYSNHPQHF.

The chain uses TRBV6-2 or TRBV6-3 and TRBJ1-1; D is unclear. The CDR3 totals 14 residues. The ends were cut back, 6 bases at V and 1 base at J, with 12 bases in the middle. Germline lookup yields CDR1 MNHEY and CDR2 SVGEGT. The CDR3 DNA reads TGTGCCAGCAGCCAACCTGCCCAGAACACTGAAGCTTTCTTT. Its translation: CASSQPAQNTEAFF.

Worth noting for this clone: One end of the junction fails to match germline, which may point to a read error. The sample contains more than one DNA sequence encoding this CDR3. The rearrangement joins TRBV29-1 to TRBJ2-2; tentative D call: TRBD1 (6 bases). The CDR3 length is 15 residues. Germline values: CDR1 SQVTM, CDR2 ANQGSEA. In nucleotides, the CDR3 is TGCAGCGTTGACTTTCGAGGGGGTAACACCGGTGAGCTGTTTTTT. The encoded protein is CSVDFRGGNTGELFF.

This clone was picked up many times. CDR3 region: CASSYAGTGARIFGYTF. CDR3 nucleotide sequence: TGTGCCAGCAGTTACGCGGGGACAGGGGCCAGAATATTTGGCTACACCTTC. The genes are TRBV6-5 and TRBJ1-2; 10 bases line up with TRBD1. Germline assignment: CDR1 MNHEY and CDR2 SVGAGI. The CDR3 totals 17 residues. V was pared by 2 bases and J by 7 bases, with 13 bases of the junction left unmatched.

This clone was observed many times. The chain recombines TRBV19 with TRBJ1-2, with TRBD1 matching 9 bases. The germline gives CDR1 LNHDA, CDR2 SQIVND (reference sequence). CDR3 length: 15 residues. V shed 2 bases and J 4 bases; nucleotides not matched to a gene: 5. The CDR3 DNA follows: TGTGCCAGTAGTATAAACAGGGGGCCTGGCTATGGCTACACCTTC. Translating gives CASSINRGPGYGYTF.

Turning to this clone: It may be a read error: a sequence one base away is much more abundant. Within the sample, other DNA sequences also encode this same CDR3. The gene calls are TRBV4-1 and TRBJ2-7, with D possibly TRBD2 on 7 matching bases. Germline assignment: CDR1 MGHRA and CDR2 YSYEKL. V was cut by 0 bases and J by 2 bases, with 23 bases left in between. The CDR3 runs to 19 residues. CDR3 region: CASSQDDGGGANLPYEQYF. The CDR3 DNA reads TGCGCCAGCAGCCAAGATGACGGAGGGGGGGCCAATTTACCCTACGAGCAGTACTTC.

This clone has a count of ten or more. The chain links TRBV20-1 to TRBJ1-6, with no clear D. The CDR3 runs 16 residues. Germline V gene sequence: CDR1 DFQATT, CDR2 SNEGSKA (reference sequence). Deletions cut 1 base from V and 10 bases from J, with 20 bases between. CDR3 sequence reads: CSARVRVDLRHSPLHF. CDR3 DNA: TGCAGTGCTAGAGTGAGGGTTGATCTCCGGCACTCACCCCTCCACTTT.